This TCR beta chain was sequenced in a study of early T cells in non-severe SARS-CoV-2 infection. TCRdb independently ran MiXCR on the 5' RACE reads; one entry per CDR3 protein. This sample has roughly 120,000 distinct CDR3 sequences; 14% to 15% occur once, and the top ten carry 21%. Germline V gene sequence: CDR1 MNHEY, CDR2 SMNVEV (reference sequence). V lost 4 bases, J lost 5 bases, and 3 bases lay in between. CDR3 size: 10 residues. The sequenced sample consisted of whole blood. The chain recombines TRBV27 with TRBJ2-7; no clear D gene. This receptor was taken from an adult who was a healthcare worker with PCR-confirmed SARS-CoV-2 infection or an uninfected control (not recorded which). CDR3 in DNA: TGTGCCAGCAGTTGCCACGAGCAGTACTTC. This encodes CASSCHEQYF.